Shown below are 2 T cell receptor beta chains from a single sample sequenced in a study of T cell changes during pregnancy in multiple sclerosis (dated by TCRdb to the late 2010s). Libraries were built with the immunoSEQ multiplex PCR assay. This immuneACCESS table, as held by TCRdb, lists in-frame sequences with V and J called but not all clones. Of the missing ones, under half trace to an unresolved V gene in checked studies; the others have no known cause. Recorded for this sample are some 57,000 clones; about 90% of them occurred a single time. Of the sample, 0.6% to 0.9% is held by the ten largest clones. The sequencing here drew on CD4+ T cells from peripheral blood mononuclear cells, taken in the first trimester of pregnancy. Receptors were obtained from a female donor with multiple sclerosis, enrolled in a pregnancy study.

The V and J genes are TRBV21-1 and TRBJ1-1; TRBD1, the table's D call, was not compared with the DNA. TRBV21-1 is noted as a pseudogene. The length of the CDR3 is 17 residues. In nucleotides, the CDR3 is TGTGCCAGCAGCAAAGGGGAGAGGGGGCGCGGATTAACTGAAGCTTTCTTT. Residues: CASSKGERGRGLTEAFF.

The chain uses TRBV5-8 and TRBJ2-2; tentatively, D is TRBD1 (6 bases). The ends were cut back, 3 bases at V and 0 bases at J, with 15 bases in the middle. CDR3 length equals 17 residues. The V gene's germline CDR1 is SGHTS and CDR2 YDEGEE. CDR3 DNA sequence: TGTGCCAGCAGCTCCTACACCGGGACACCGAACACCGGGGAGCTGTTTTTT. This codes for CASSSYTGTPNTGELFF.